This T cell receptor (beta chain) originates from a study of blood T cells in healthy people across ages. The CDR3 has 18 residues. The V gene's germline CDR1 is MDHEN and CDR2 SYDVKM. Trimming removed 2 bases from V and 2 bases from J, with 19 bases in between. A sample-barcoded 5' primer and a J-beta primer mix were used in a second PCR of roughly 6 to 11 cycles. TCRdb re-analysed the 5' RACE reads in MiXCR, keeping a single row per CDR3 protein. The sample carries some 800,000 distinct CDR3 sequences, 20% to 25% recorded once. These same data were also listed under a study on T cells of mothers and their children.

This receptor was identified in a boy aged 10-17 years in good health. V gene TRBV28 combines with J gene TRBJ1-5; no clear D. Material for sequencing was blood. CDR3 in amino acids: CASSLRSPFMRGNQPQHF. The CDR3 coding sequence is TGTGCCAGCAGTTTAAGATCCCCTTTTATGAGGGGCAATCAGCCCCAGCATTTT.